One and the same sample provided the 14 T cell receptor beta chains below, sequenced in a study of Graves' ophthalmopathy and Graves' hyperthyroidism. Using RNA transcripts, the TCR beta CDR3 regions were amplified. HTBI primers were used in a first-round RT-PCR, which preceded a second-round multiplex PCR. MiXCR, applied by TCRdb to the multiplex PCR reads, yields one record per CDR3 protein. The sample consists of about 410,000 distinct CDR3 sequences, about 16% of them appearing once. Specimen: peripheral blood. Receptors were obtained from a woman aged 18-29 years with Graves' ophthalmopathy.

This clonotype was recorded at least ten times. V and J are TRBV6-2 or TRBV6-3 and TRBJ1-1; D possibly corresponds to TRBD1 (6 bases). The CDR3 is made up of 15 amino acids. The V gene lost 0 bases and the J gene lost 7 bases, with 15 bases spanning the gap. Per the germline V gene, CDR1 is MNHEY and CDR2 is SVGEGT. The CDR3 DNA follows: TGTGCCAGCAGTTACTCGGGGGGGGCGTTCGATGAAGCTTTCTTT. This translates into CASSYSGGAFDEAFF.

This clonotype was seen repeatedly, ten times or more. The rearrangement links TRBV27 to TRBJ2-7; D not certain. This CDR3 is built from 13 residues. Trimming took 5 bases from V and 5 from J, leaving 13 bases between them. Germline V gene lookup returns CDR1 MNHEY and CDR2 SMNVEV (reference sequence). The CDR3 DNA reads TGTGCCAGCAGTCAATCGGGCAACCACGAGCAGTACTTC. It is translated as CASSQSGNHEQYF.

V and J are TRBV7-3 and TRBJ2-2; TRBD2 is a possible D gene (5 bases). The CDR3 consists of 16 residues. CDR1 is SGHTA, CDR2 FQGTGA, per germline. V was trimmed by 4 bases and J by 1 base, leaving 13 bases between them. The DNA of the CDR3 is TGTGCCAGCAGCTCCCCGCCTGGGAGGAACACCGGGGAGCTGTTTTTT. It is translated as CASSSPPGRNTGELFF.

This clonotype was recorded many times. The chain combines TRBV12-3 or TRBV12-4 with TRBJ1-1; tentatively, D is TRBD1 (5 bases). V was cut by 6 bases and J by 11 bases, with 16 bases left in between. The CDR3 totals 12 residues. The CDR3 loop is CASRRPRGEAFF. CDR3 sequence (DNA): TGTGCCAGCAGGCGTCCCCGGGGGGAGGCTTTCTTT.

This clonotype was detected ten times or more. The chain combines TRBV11-2 with TRBJ2-7, with 7 bases aligning to TRBD1. The CDR3 is made up of 16 amino acids. V trimming: 7 bases; J trimming: 2 bases; junction bases outside the gene matches: 14. CDR1 is SGHAT and CDR2 is FQNNGV in the germline V gene. CDR3 sequence (DNA): TGTGCCAGCATCCTCAACTGGGACAGCCTAGCCTACGAGCAGTACTTC. This encodes CASILNWDSLAYEQYF. Full variable domain (outside the CDR3, taken from reference TRBV11-2 and TRBJ2-7): EAGVAQSPRYKIIEKRQSVAFWCNPISGHATLYWYQQILGQGPKLLIQFQNNGVVDDSQLPKDRFSAERLKGVDSTLKIQPAKLEDSAVYLCASILNWDSLAYEQYFGPGTRLTVT.

At least ten counts were recorded for this clonotype. The chain joins TRBV9 to TRBJ1-1; D is unclear. Trimming removed 1 base from V and 0 bases from J, with 10 bases in between. Germline-derived CDR1 and CDR2 are SGDLS and YYNGEE. CDR3 size: 15 residues. The CDR3 sequence: CASSVQKILNTEAFF. The DNA for the CDR3 is TGTGCCAGCAGCGTACAGAAAATTCTGAACACTGAAGCTTTCTTT. The entire variable domain, with the rest obtained from reference TRBV9 and TRBJ1-1, is as follows: DSGVTQTPKHLITATGQRVTLRCSPRSGDLSVYWYQQSLDQGLQFLIQYYNGEERAKGNILERFSAQQFPDLHSELNLSSLELGDSALYFCASSVQKILNTEAFFGQGTRLTVV.

The rearrangement uses TRBV6-5 and TRBJ2-7; D perhaps matches TRBD1 (5 bases). V was trimmed by 0 bases and J by 1 base, leaving 13 bases between them. The CDR3 totals 16 residues. Germline V CDR1 and CDR2: MNHEY, SVGAGI. The CDR3 coding sequence is TGTGCCAGCAGTTACTCGACCCGACAGCGATCCTACGAGCAGTACTTC. It yields the protein CASSYSTRQRSYEQYF.

The chain links TRBV6-2 or TRBV6-3 to TRBJ1-2; tentative D call: TRBD1 (5 bases). V lost 6 bases to trimming and J lost 2 bases, with 10 bases between them. Germline CDR1 and CDR2: MNHEY and SVGEGT. The CDR3 sequence is 13 residues long. CDR3 sequence: CASRWGRNYGYTF. For the CDR3, the DNA is TGTGCCAGCAGGTGGGGCAGAAACTATGGCTACACCTTC.

This clonotype showed up many times. The J gene is TRBJ2-7, the V gene TRBV12-3 or TRBV12-4, with D possibly matching TRBD2 (5 bases). V was clipped by 3 bases and J by 2 bases, with 20 bases between them. This CDR3 comprises 17 residues. The CDR3 bases are TGTGCCAGCAGTTTCGGGCGACGGGGAAAGGGAACCTACGAGCAGTACTTC. It specifies CASSFGRRGKGTYEQYF.

This clonotype has ten or more counts. The chain recombines TRBV9 with TRBJ1-1; TRBD1 matches 8 bases. Trimming at V came to 2 bases and at J to 5 bases, leaving 5 bases not matched to a gene. From germline, CDR1 is SGDLS and CDR2 YYNGEE. This CDR3 has 14 amino acids. This CDR3 reads CASSVTGGWTEAFF. As DNA, the CDR3 is TGTGCCAGCAGCGTTACAGGGGGGTGGACTGAAGCTTTCTTT.

This clonotype was seen ten or more times. J is TRBJ1-6 and V is TRBV20-1; the D is unclear. The V gene lost 1 base and the J gene lost 8 bases, with 6 bases spanning the gap. The CDR3 extends over 12 amino acids. Germline assignment: CDR1 DFQATT and CDR2 SNEGSKA (reference sequence). The CDR3 is CSARVGDSPLHF. The CDR3 coding sequence is TGCAGTGCTAGAGTCGGTGATTCACCCCTCCACTTT.

This clonotype was detected ten times or more. The chain links TRBV6-2 or TRBV6-3 to TRBJ1-2; 8 bases agree with TRBD1. Per germline, CDR1 MNHEY and CDR2 SVGEGT. Germline trimming cut 5 bases from V and 3 bases from J; bases unmatched to any gene: 11. This CDR3 is 16 amino acids long. The CDR3 nucleotides are TGTGCCAGCAGTCTTACTTCTCCGGACAGGGACTATGGCTACACCTTC. Translation gives CASSLTSPDRDYGYTF.

This clonotype was observed at least ten times. The chain recombines TRBV7-9 with TRBJ2-7, with D possibly TRBD2 on 6 matching bases. Germline CDR1 and CDR2: SEHNR and FQNEAQ (reference sequence). Trimming took 5 bases from V and 4 from J, leaving 12 bases between them. The CDR3 runs to 13 residues. CDR3 in amino acids: CASSVGTLYEQYF. CDR3 nucleotide sequence: TGTGCCAGCAGCGTCGGGACTTTATACGAGCAGTACTTC. Full variable domain (missing parts from reference TRBV7-9 and TRBJ2-7): DTGVSQNPRHKITKRGQNVTFRCDPISEHNRLYWYRQTLGQGPEFLTYFQNEAQLEKSRLLSDRFSAERPKGSFSTLEIQRTEQGDSAMYLCASSVGTLYEQYFGPGTRLTVT.

The chain is built from TRBV6-1 and TRBJ1-6; 10 bases are shared with TRBD1. V trimming: 6 bases; J trimming: 9 bases; junction bases outside the gene matches: 5. Per germline, CDR1 MNHNS and CDR2 SASEGT. CDR3 length equals 14 residues. CDR3 nucleotide sequence: TGTGCCAGCAGGGGGACAGGGGTCGGTTCACCCCTCCACTTT. This sequence encodes CASRGTGVGSPLHF.